The next 29 T cell receptor beta chains were all read from a single sample in a study of early T cells in non-severe SARS-CoV-2 infection. In TCRdb, the 5' RACE reads were re-called with MiXCR into one record per CDR3 protein. In the table there are 98,000 or so distinct CDR3 sequences, less than 15% of which are singletons. The input for sequencing was whole blood, taken at baseline. The receptors were sampled from an adult who was a healthcare worker with PCR-confirmed SARS-CoV-2 infection or an uninfected control (not recorded which).

The chain employs TRBV29-1 and TRBJ1-1; D is uncertain. Germline V gene data show CDR1 as SQVTM and CDR2 as ANQGSEA. CDR3 length: 10 amino acids. Trimming removed 4 bases from V and 3 bases from J, with 3 bases in between. The CDR3, as DNA: TGCAGCGTTGCGGACACTGAAGCTTTCTTT. Encoded protein: CSVADTEAFF.

The genes are TRBV9 and TRBJ2-7; D is uncertain. V lost 4 bases and J lost 7, with 15 bases in between. Germline CDR1 is SGDLS and CDR2 is YYNGEE. The CDR3 length is 13 residues. CDR3 nucleotides: TGTGCCAGCAGCACCCAACCGGAAGGAGAGCAGTACTTC. This sequence encodes CASSTQPEGEQYF.

This chain joins TRBV19 and TRBJ1-4; D uncertain. This CDR3 is 15 amino acids long. Per germline, CDR1 LNHDA and CDR2 SQIVND (reference sequence). Trimming left V 1 base short and J 6 bases short, with 12 bases between. CDR3 in DNA: TGTGCCAGTAGTATAGGAGGCAGGACGGATGAAAAACTGTTTTTT. As protein: CASSIGGRTDEKLFF.

The chain has TRBV12-3 or TRBV12-4 and TRBJ2-2; TRBD2 aligns across 10 bases. This CDR3 contains 16 residues. V dropped 6 bases and J dropped 4; count of bases not matched to a gene: 8. For the CDR3, the DNA is TGTGCCAGCAGCCTTACTAGCGGGATTGGCACCGGGGAGCTGTTTTTT. The encoded protein is CASSLTSGIGTGELFF.

This clonotype was seen a few times. The chain uses TRBV3-1 and TRBJ2-3, with D perhaps assigned TRBD1 or TRBD2 (6 bases each). The length of the CDR3 is 15 residues. The V gene's germline CDR1 is LGHDT and CDR2 YNNKEL (reference sequence). Trimming took off 2 bases at V and 4 bases at J, with 13 bases between the two ends. In DNA form, the CDR3 reads TGTGCCAGCAGCCAATGGACCGGGGGCCCAGATACGCAGTATTTT. Its protein is CASSQWTGGPDTQYF.

Regarding this clonotype: Compared with germline, one end of the junction differs, possibly owing to a read error. The genes are TRBV7-2 and TRBJ1-1; D is ambiguous. Germline-derived CDR1 and CDR2 are SGHTA and FQGNSA. This CDR3 spans 15 amino acids. CDR3: CASSRVGSGNAEAFF. For the CDR3, the DNA is TGTGCCAGCAGCAGAGTAGGGTCGGGGAACGCTGAAGCTTTCTTT.

Ten or more counts support this clonotype. This chain connects TRBV29-1 to TRBJ1-2, with TRBD1 identical over 8 bases. Germline V gene sequence: CDR1 SQVTM, CDR2 ANQGSEA. This CDR3 comprises 13 residues. Trimming cost V 2 bases and J 2 bases; bases outside gene matches: 1. The chain's CDR3 is CSVEQGANYGYTF. The CDR3 DNA reads as TGCAGCGTTGAACAGGGGGCGAACTATGGCTACACCTTC.

This clonotype was observed a few times. J is TRBJ2-6 and V is TRBV12-3 or TRBV12-4; the match to TRBD2 covers 8 bases. The V and J ends lost 5 bases and 4 bases, in that order; junction bases with no gene match: 7. CDR3 length: 16 amino acids. The CDR3 DNA reads as TGTGCCAGCAGTCACGGGGGGGCTACGGGGGCCAACGTCCTGACTTTC. It specifies CASSHGGATGANVLTF.

The rearrangement uses TRBV25-1 and TRBJ2-7; a weak D match, TRBD2 (6 bases). This CDR3 is 19 amino acids long. V was pared by 3 bases and J by 2 bases, with 26 bases between. Germline CDR1 is MGHDK and CDR2 is SYGVNS. CDR3 loop: CASSEPRRMTGSVAYEQYF. The CDR3 nucleotides are TGTGCCAGCAGTGAGCCCCGGAGGATGACCGGGAGTGTCGCCTACGAGCAGTACTTC.

This clonotype was counted only a few times. J is TRBJ2-2 and V is TRBV12-3 or TRBV12-4; perhaps TRBD1 as D (6 bases). The CDR3 sequence is 15 residues long. V lost 4 bases and J 1 base, leaving 10 bases between the germline ends. CDR3: CASSSMTGNTGELFF. The CDR3 DNA reads TGTGCCAGCAGTTCAATGACAGGGAACACCGGGGAGCTGTTTTTT.

This clonotype was seen ten or more times. The rearrangement uses TRBV5-1 and TRBJ1-1, with D maybe TRBD1 (5 bases). V was shortened by 3 bases and J by 1 base, with 7 bases between the two germline ends. The CDR3 extends over 13 amino acids. CDR1 and CDR2 (germline): SGHRS, YFSETQ. The CDR3 DNA reads as TGCGCCAGCAGCTCTACAGGGAACACTGAAGCTTTCTTT. Translated: CASSSTGNTEAFF. Drawing the rest from reference TRBV5-1 and TRBJ1-1, the complete variable domain is KAGVTQTPRYLIKTRGQQVTLSCSPISGHRSVSWYQQTPGQGLQFLFEYFSETQRNKGNFPGRFSGRQFSNSRSEMNVSTLELGDSALYLCASSSTGNTEAFFGQGTRLTVV.

V and J are TRBV2 and TRBJ1-2; 8 bases line up with TRBD1. Looked up from germline, CDR1 is SNHLY and CDR2 is FYNNEI. The ends lost 3 bases at V and 7 bases at J; junction bases unmatched: 7. The CDR3 has 14 amino acids. This chain's CDR3 is CASSDTGGYSGYTF. The CDR3 DNA follows: TGTGCCAGCAGTGACACAGGGGGTTACAGTGGCTACACCTTC.

The chain combines TRBV9 with TRBJ2-2, with D possibly matching TRBD1 (5 bases). The CDR3 totals 16 residues. V was clipped by 2 bases and J by 0 bases, with 11 bases between them. CDR1 is SGDLS, CDR2 YYNGEE, per germline. CDR3 in DNA: TGTGCCAGCAGCGTCCTGACAGCTTCGAACACCGGGGAGCTGTTTTTT. Translating gives CASSVLTASNTGELFF.

The sample holds many counts of this clonotype. The J gene is TRBJ2-7, the V gene TRBV6-6; D is undetermined. Germline V gene sequence: CDR1 MNHNY, CDR2 SVGAGI (reference sequence). The CDR3 consists of 17 residues. With 5 bases removed from V and 5 bases from J, the gap between germline ends came to 25 bases. The CDR3 DNA follows: TGTGCCAGCAGTCCATTTTCCCGGACCGCGTACACCCACGAGCAGTACTTC. Its protein is CASSPFSRTAYTHEQYF.

This clonotype was detected ten times or more. V is TRBV9 and J is TRBJ1-2; 8 positions match TRBD1. V trimming: 4 bases; J trimming: 7 bases; junction bases outside the gene matches: 15. This CDR3 region has 16 residues. CDR1 is SGDLS and CDR2 is YYNGEE in the germline V gene. This chain's CDR3 is CASSPGQAGASGGYTF. The CDR3 coding sequence is TGTGCCAGCAGCCCGGGACAGGCAGGCGCGAGTGGTGGCTACACCTTC.

Only a few counts were recorded for this clonotype. The rearrangement links TRBV3-1 to TRBJ1-1; weak D call: TRBD1 (6 bases). The CDR3 runs to 14 residues. V lost 0 bases, J lost 11 bases, and 16 bases lay in between. The germline gives CDR1 LGHDT, CDR2 YNNKEL (reference sequence). The CDR3 bases are TGTGCCAGCAGCCAAGATGGGAGACAGGTCGGGGCTTTCTTT. Translated: CASSQDGRQVGAFF.

This clonotype was seen a handful of times. The chain joins TRBV19 to TRBJ2-2, with TRBD2 matching 11 bases. Losses at the gene ends were 5 bases for V and 4 bases for J; bases not matched to a gene: 3. This CDR3 contains 15 residues. CDR1 is LNHDA and CDR2 is SQIVND in the germline V gene (reference sequence). For the CDR3, the DNA is TGTGCCAGTAGTCGGCTAGCGGGGGGCACCGGGGAGCTGTTTTTT. Translated, it gives CASSRLAGGTGELFF.

This clonotype was observed a handful of times. The chain combines TRBV9 with TRBJ2-3; no firm D call. The CDR3 covers 14 residues. The germline CDR1 and CDR2 sequences are SGDLS and YYNGEE. The V end lost 3 bases, the J end lost 0 bases, and 8 bases lay between the germline ends. CDR3 sequence: CASSDSPSTDTQYF. The CDR3 bases are TGTGCCAGCAGCGACTCCCCTAGCACAGATACGCAGTATTTT.

In its sample, this clonotype was seen a few times. V gene TRBV9 combines with J gene TRBJ2-7; 9 nucleotides agree with TRBD2. The CDR3 runs 16 residues. J lost 7 bases, V lost 3 bases, and 14 bases had no gene match. Germline CDR1 is SGDLS and CDR2 is YYNGEE. The DNA for the CDR3 is TGTGCCAGCAGCGCCCAGACTAGCGGTTTGGCGGGTGAGCAGTACTTC. Its translation: CASSAQTSGLAGEQYF.

The rearrangement links TRBV10-3 to TRBJ2-7; 8 bases align to TRBD1. V was pared by 2 bases and J by 1 base, with 4 bases of the junction left unmatched. Germline CDR1 is ENHRY and CDR2 is SYGVKD. The CDR3 is 15 residues long. The CDR3 loop is CAISEGTGPSYEQYF. CDR3 nucleotides: TGTGCCATCAGTGAGGGGACAGGACCGTCCTACGAGCAGTACTTC.

This clonotype turned up a few times. J is TRBJ2-7 and V is TRBV27; 7 positions agree with TRBD2. The V gene end was trimmed by 5 bases and the J gene end by 3 bases; junction bases not matched to a gene: 10. The length of the CDR3 is 15 residues. CDR1 and CDR2 (germline): MNHEY, SMNVEV (reference sequence). The CDR3 reads CASSPELASVYEQYF. DNA for the CDR3: TGTGCCAGCAGTCCAGAACTAGCGTCGGTCTACGAGCAGTACTTC.

This rearrangement joins TRBV10-3 to TRBJ1-1; D is ambiguous. The CDR3 has 16 amino acids. CDR1 and CDR2 from the germline V gene are ENHRY and SYGVKD. With 1 base removed from V and 8 bases from J, the gap between germline ends came to 20 bases. CDR3 nucleotides: TGTGCCATCAGTGAGTGGCCCGAGGTCCTAAGGCCGGAAGCTTTCTTT. This codes for CAISEWPEVLRPEAFF.

This clonotype was picked up a small number of times. The rearrangement uses TRBV7-9 and TRBJ2-7, with D maybe TRBD1 (6 bases). Trimming left V 4 bases short and J 2 bases short, with 12 bases between. Germline assignment: CDR1 SEHNR and CDR2 FQNEAQ (reference sequence). The CDR3 has 14 residues. In nucleotides, the CDR3 is TGTGCCAGCAGCTCCAGGGACAATGCCTACGAGCAGTACTTC. It encodes CASSSRDNAYEQYF. Variable domain in full (rest from reference TRBV7-9 and TRBJ2-7): DTGVSQNPRHKITKRGQNVTFRCDPISEHNRLYWYRQTLGQGPEFLTYFQNEAQLEKSRLLSDRFSAERPKGSFSTLEIQRTEQGDSAMYLCASSSRDNAYEQYFGPGTRLTVT.

A few counts support this clonotype. V is TRBV12-3 or TRBV12-4 and J is TRBJ1-5, with D possibly TRBD1 on 6 matching bases. This CDR3 contains 14 residues. With 8 bases removed from V and 7 bases from J, the gap between germline ends came to 18 bases. This CDR3 reads CASGPRRGYQPQHF. CDR3 coding DNA: TGTGCCAGCGGGCCACGGAGGGGGTACCAGCCCCAGCATTTT.

The sample holds many counts of this clonotype. This chain connects TRBV13 to TRBJ1-5, with D possibly being TRBD1 (5 bases). The CDR3 is 14 amino acids. Germline V lookup: CDR1 PRHDT, CDR2 FYEKMQ (reference sequence). V was trimmed by 6 bases and J by 3 bases, leaving 12 bases between them. The CDR3 DNA sequence: TGTGCCAGCAGTCGGGACGGTCCCAATCAGCCCCAGCATTTT. Its translation is CASSRDGPNQPQHF. Drawing the rest from reference TRBV13 and TRBJ1-5, the complete variable domain is AAGVIQSPRHLIKEKRETATLKCYPIPRHDTVYWYQQGPGQDPQFLISFYEKMQSDKGSIPDRFSAQQFSDYHSELNMSSLELGDSALYFCASSRDGPNQPQHFGDGTRLSIL.

The sample holds a few counts of this clonotype. V usage is TRBV6-6 and J usage is TRBJ2-2; 10 bases fit TRBD2. V shed 10 bases and J 1 base; nucleotides not matched to a gene: 6. Per the germline V gene, CDR1 is MNHNY and CDR2 is SVGAGI (reference sequence). This CDR3 spans 15 amino acids. The chain's CDR3 is CATTRTSGNTGELFF. The CDR3 DNA sequence: TGTGCCACCACCCGGACTAGCGGGAACACCGGGGAGCTGTTTTTT.

The table lists this clonotype with a few counts. The chain couples TRBV6-5 to TRBJ2-7, with 8 nucleotides matching TRBD1. The CDR3 is 14 amino acids. Looked up from germline, CDR1 is MNHEY and CDR2 is SVGAGI. The trim removed 5 bases at V and 7 bases at J, leaving 10 bases unmatched. This chain's CDR3 is CASSRSQGAKEQYF. CDR3 nucleotide sequence: TGTGCCAGCAGTCGTTCCCAGGGGGCGAAAGAGCAGTACTTC.

The chain is built from TRBV3-1 and TRBJ2-3, with 12 bases identical to TRBD2. Germline assignment: CDR1 LGHDT and CDR2 YNNKEL (reference sequence). Losses at the gene ends were 4 bases for V and 2 bases for J; bases not matched to a gene: 1. The CDR3 has 15 amino acids. This CDR3 reads CASSPSGRDTDTQYF. DNA for the CDR3: TGTGCCAGCAGCCCTAGCGGGAGGGACACAGATACGCAGTATTTT.

The sample holds many counts of this clonotype. The J gene is TRBJ1-2, the V gene TRBV5-1, with a possible D match to TRBD1 (5 bases). The V and J ends lost 4 bases and 3 bases respectively, with 10 bases between them. CDR1 and CDR2 (germline): SGHRS, YFSETQ. The CDR3 length is 13 residues. CDR3 protein: CASSVDRDYGYTF. CDR3 in DNA: TGCGCCAGCAGCGTAGACAGAGACTATGGCTACACCTTC.